This TCR beta chain was sequenced for a study of T cells in localized non-small cell lung cancer. Study outcomes and limitations: Elevated blood T cell density was associated with longer overall survival.

Concerning this clone itself: Its specificity is not known.

Trimming removed 7 bases from V and 2 bases from J, with 15 bases in between. In germline, CDR1 is MDHEN, CDR2 SYDVKM. This CDR3 comprises 15 residues. Assay: immunoSEQ multiplex PCR; the TCRdb copy retains only in-frame clones and omits some. The data contain around 45,000 clones, 86% of them singletons. The genes are TRBV28 and TRBJ1-3; D might be TRBD1 (6 bases). This clonotype originated in a man aged 40 to 70 with stage II lung adenocarcinoma. The specimen was PBMCs, collected before any cancer treatment. CDR3 DNA: TGTGCCAGCACTCTAGGGGGGGTGACTGGAAACACCATATATTTT. Protein product: CASTLGGVTGNTIYF.